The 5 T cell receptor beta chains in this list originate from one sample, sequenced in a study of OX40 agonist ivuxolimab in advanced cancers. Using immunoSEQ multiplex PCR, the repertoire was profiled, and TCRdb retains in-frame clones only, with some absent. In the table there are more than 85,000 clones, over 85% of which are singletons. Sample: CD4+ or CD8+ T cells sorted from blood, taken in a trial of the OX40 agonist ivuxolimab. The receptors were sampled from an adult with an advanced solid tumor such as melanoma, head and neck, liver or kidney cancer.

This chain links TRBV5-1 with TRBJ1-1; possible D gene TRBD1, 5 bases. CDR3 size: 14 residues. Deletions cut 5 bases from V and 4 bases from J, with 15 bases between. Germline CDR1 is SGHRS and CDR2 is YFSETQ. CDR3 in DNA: TGCGCCAGCAGGTCCGACAGCAGCCCCACTGAAGCTTTCTTT. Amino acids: CASRSDSSPTEAFF.

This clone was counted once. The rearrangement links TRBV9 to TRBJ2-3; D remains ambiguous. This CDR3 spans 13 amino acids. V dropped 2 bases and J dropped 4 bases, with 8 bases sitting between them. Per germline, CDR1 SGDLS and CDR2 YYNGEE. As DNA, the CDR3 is TGTGCCAGCAGCGTCGGCTTGCCAGATACGCAGTATTTT. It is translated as CASSVGLPDTQYF. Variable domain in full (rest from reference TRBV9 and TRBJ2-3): DSGVTQTPKHLITATGQRVTLRCSPRSGDLSVYWYQQSLDQGLQFLIQYYNGEERAKGNILERFSAQQFPDLHSELNLSSLELGDSALYFCASSVGLPDTQYFGPGTRLTVL.

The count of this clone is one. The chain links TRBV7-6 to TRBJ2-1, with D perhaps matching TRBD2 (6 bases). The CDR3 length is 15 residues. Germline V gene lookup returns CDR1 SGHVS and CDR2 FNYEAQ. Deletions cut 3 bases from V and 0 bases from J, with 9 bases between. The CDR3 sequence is CASSFMGLSYNEQFF. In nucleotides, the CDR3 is TGTGCCAGCAGCTTCATGGGACTCTCCTACAATGAGCAGTTCTTC.

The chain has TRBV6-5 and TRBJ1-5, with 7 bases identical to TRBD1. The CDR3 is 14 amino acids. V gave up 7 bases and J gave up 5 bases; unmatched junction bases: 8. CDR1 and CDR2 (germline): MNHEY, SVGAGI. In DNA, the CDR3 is TGTGCCAGCACCCCTGACAGGGTTGATCAGCCCCAGCATTTT. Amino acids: CASTPDRVDQPQHF.

The CDR3 spells CASSQRAQGLGETQYF. The CDR3, as DNA: TGTGCCAGTAGTCAAAGGGCCCAGGGTTTGGGAGAGACCCAGTACTTC. This sequence joins TRBV19 and TRBJ2-5, with D possibly being TRBD1 (5 bases). Germline CDR1 LNHDA, CDR2 SQIVND (reference sequence). This CDR3 is 16 amino acids long. Trimming removed 5 bases at V and 4 bases at J, with 20 bases between.